A single sample is the source of the 29 T cell receptor beta chains below, sequenced in a study of beta chain features in type 1 diabetes. The study, taken as a whole, reports: Shorter TCRB CDR3s, moderately but significantly so, were found in Type 1 diabetes patients in all four CD4+ subsets.

Expressed TCRB transcripts were sequenced because the isolated RNA had all been reverse transcribed beforehand. Profiling relied on immunoSEQ multiplex PCR, and the TCRdb table lists in-frame clones only, not all of them. In the table there are over 650,000 clones, roughly an eighth of which are singletons. For these TCRs, the target antigens are not known. What was sequenced was naive CD4+ T cells from blood. The receptors were gathered from a man between 18 and 35 years old with type 1 diabetes.

The V gene is TRBV19, the J gene TRBJ2-2, with TRBD2 as a possible D gene (6 bases). Trimming left V 4 bases short and J 4 bases short, with 13 bases between. The CDR3 is made up of 15 amino acids. Germline lookup yields CDR1 LNHDA and CDR2 SQIVND (reference sequence). CDR3 sequence (DNA): TGTGCCAGTAGTACCCCGGGGGTCGTCACCGGGGAGCTGTTTTTT. Protein sequence: CASSTPGVVTGELFF.

The table lists this clone with a few counts. The chain carries TRBV30 and TRBJ2-3, with D perhaps TRBD1 (5 bases). This CDR3 has 12 amino acids. CDR1 GTSNPN and CDR2 SVGIG come from the germline V gene (reference sequence). V lost 0 bases and J lost 9, with 10 bases in between. The DNA for the CDR3 is TGTGCCTGGAGTGTATCCAGGGAAACGCAGTATTTT. As protein: CAWSVSRETQYF.

A few counts support this clone. This sequence joins TRBV7-9 and TRBJ1-4; 9 nucleotides match TRBD1. The CDR3 is made up of 15 amino acids. Germline V gives CDR1 SEHNR, CDR2 FQNEAQ (reference sequence). With 5 bases clipped from V and 11 bases from J, the junction kept 12 bases outside the gene matches. Here the CDR3 DNA reads TGTGCCAGCAGCCATACAGGGACAGGGAAAATGAAACTGTTTTTT. Its translation: CASSHTGTGKMKLFF.

This clone was found a few times. This sequence joins TRBV11-2 and TRBJ2-3; the D gene is possibly TRBD2 (5 bases). Germline V lookup: CDR1 SGHAT, CDR2 FQNNGV. The germline V and J ends were trimmed by 4 bases and 7 bases, with 18 bases remaining between them. The CDR3 runs to 15 residues. CDR3 DNA: TGTGCCAGCAGCTCAAGACGGGATCCCTCTTATACGCAGTATTTT. Translation gives CASSSRRDPSYTQYF.

This clone has only a few counts. V usage is TRBV18 and J usage is TRBJ2-7; no firm D call. The CDR3 covers 12 residues. Germline loops: CDR1 KGHSH, CDR2 LQKENI. The V end lost 6 bases, the J end lost 1 base, and 7 bases lay between the germline ends. The CDR3 nucleotides are TGTGCCAGCTCCCACGGGTCCTACGAGCAGTACTTC. Encoded protein: CASSHGSYEQYF.

The CDR3 DNA reads as TGTGCCAGCAGCCAAGTATTCGGCAGGAATTACTACGAGCAGTACTTC. Its protein product is CASSQVFGRNYYEQYF. The chain uses TRBV14 and TRBJ2-7; D is undetermined. Trimming took off 1 base at V and 3 bases at J, with 16 bases between the two ends. The CDR3 consists of 16 residues. Looked up from germline, CDR1 is SGHDN and CDR2 is FVKESK.

This clone turned up a few times. This CDR3 is also generated by other DNA sequences in the sample. The rearrangement uses TRBV6-5 and TRBJ2-3; weak D call: TRBD1 (6 bases). The CDR3 loop spans 14 amino acids. Germline V gene data show CDR1 as MNHEY and CDR2 as SVGAGI. Trimming cost V 0 bases and J 3 bases, with 7 bases left between them. The CDR3 sequence: CASSYSRGTDTQYF. DNA of the CDR3: TGTGCCAGCAGTTACTCCAGGGGTACAGATACGCAGTATTTT.

The table lists this clone with a few counts. The CDR3 protein is CASSLLGSAEQYF. The CDR3 nucleotides are TGTGCCAGCAGCTTATTAGGAAGCGCCGAGCAGTACTTC. The genes are TRBV7-6 and TRBJ2-7; D gene uncertain. CDR3 length equals 13 residues. Trimming stripped 2 bases from V and 6 bases from J, with 11 bases between. The germline V gene encodes CDR1 SGHVS and CDR2 FNYEAQ.

V gene TRBV30 combines with J gene TRBJ2-1; 14 bases map to TRBD2. Germline V lookup: CDR1 GTSNPN, CDR2 SVGIG (reference sequence). This CDR3 has 18 residues. V gave up 2 bases and J gave up 4 bases; unmatched junction bases: 10. The CDR3 coding sequence is TGTGCCTGGAGTCCGGGACTAGCGGGAGAAGGCGGTTACAATGAGCAGTTCTTC. Protein product: CAWSPGLAGEGGYNEQFF.

The rearrangement uses TRBV4-2 and TRBJ2-7; D remains unclear. CDR3 size: 15 residues. Germline assignment: CDR1 LGHNA and CDR2 YNFKEQ. V was shortened by 1 base and J by 4 bases, with 14 bases between the two germline ends. CDR3 DNA: TGTGCCAGCAGCCAAGGTCCGGGTTTTGAGTACGAGCAGTACTTC. It specifies CASSQGPGFEYEQYF.

CDR3 in amino acids: CAWSEGSFAEAFF. The CDR3 DNA reads as TGTGCCTGGAGTGAGGGGAGTTTCGCTGAAGCTTTCTTT. The V call is TRBV30, the J call TRBJ1-1, with TRBD1 as a possible D gene (5 bases). Germline assignment: CDR1 GTSNPN and CDR2 SVGIG (reference sequence). The CDR3 is 13 residues long. Deletions cut 1 base from V and 6 bases from J, with 12 bases between. Filled out from reference TRBV30 and TRBJ1-1, the complete variable domain reads SQTIHQWPATLVQPVGSPLSLECTVEGTSNPNLYWYRQAAGRGLQLLFYSVGIGQISSEVPQNLSASRPQDRQFILSSKKLLLSDSGFYLCAWSEGSFAEAFFGQGTRLTVV.

The table lists this clone with a few counts. The chain combines TRBV11-2 with TRBJ2-3, with D uncertain. Trimming took off 1 base at V and 6 bases at J, with 5 bases between the two ends. CDR3 length: 12 residues. Germline V gene data show CDR1 as SGHAT and CDR2 as FQNNGV. CDR3 in DNA: TGTGCCAGCAGCTTAGCCGTTGATACGCAGTATTTT. The encoded protein is CASSLAVDTQYF.

This clone appeared a few times. V usage is TRBV19 and J usage is TRBJ2-3; D remains unclear. This CDR3 has 16 residues. CDR1 is LNHDA, CDR2 SQIVND, per germline (reference sequence). The ends were cut back, 3 bases at V and 2 bases at J, with 15 bases in the middle. This chain's CDR3 is CASSISELPFTDTQYF. The CDR3 coding sequence is TGTGCCAGTAGTATCTCTGAACTCCCCTTCACAGATACGCAGTATTTT.

This clone has just a few counts. V usage is TRBV5-1 and J usage is TRBJ2-3; D tentatively reads TRBD1 or TRBD2 (5 bases each). Germline-derived CDR1 and CDR2 are SGHRS and YFSETQ. The ends were cut back, 4 bases at V and 6 bases at J, with 9 bases in the middle. The CDR3 runs 12 residues. CDR3 amino acids: CASSEGLDTQYF. CDR3 in DNA: TGCGCCAGCAGCGAGGGGCTTGATACGCAGTATTTT.

This clone was seen a few times. This chain links TRBV10-3 with TRBJ2-7; D is unresolved. The germline V gene has CDR1 ENHRY and CDR2 SYGVKD. CDR3 length: 15 residues. Between the trimmed V and J ends, which lost 4 bases and 3 bases, there was a span of 16 bases. CDR3 protein: CAISGLNPANYEQYF. CDR3 DNA sequence: TGTGCCATCAGTGGATTAAACCCGGCAAACTACGAGCAGTACTTC.

This clone has just a few counts. The gene calls are TRBV29-1 and TRBJ2-4; unclear D gene. The CDR3 totals 17 residues. Per germline, CDR1 SQVTM and CDR2 ANQGSEA. Deletions cut 3 bases from V and 1 base from J, with 19 bases between. The CDR3 reads CSVEQSLQELAKNIQYF. The CDR3 bases are TGCAGCGTTGAGCAGTCGCTGCAAGAGCTTGCCAAAAACATTCAGTACTTC.

This clone was detected a few times. This chain joins TRBV30 and TRBJ2-1; 10 bases fit TRBD2. V shed 3 bases, J shed 16 bases, and the junction held 9 bases outside the gene matches. Per the germline V gene, CDR1 is GTSNPN and CDR2 is SVGIG (reference sequence). The CDR3 loop spans 12 amino acids. For the CDR3, the DNA is TGTGCCTGGAGGGCTCAACTAGCGGGGCAATTCTTC. Translated, it gives CAWRAQLAGQFF.

The chain joins TRBV30 to TRBJ2-5; 7 bases match TRBD1. V shed 3 bases, J shed 3 bases, and the junction held 10 bases outside the gene matches. Germline V lookup: CDR1 GTSNPN, CDR2 SVGIG (reference sequence). The CDR3 has 15 residues. CDR3 nucleotides: TGTGCCTGGAGCGGAATCGGGACAGCAGAAGAGACCCAGTACTTC. As protein: CAWSGIGTAEETQYF.

This clone has just a few counts. V and J are TRBV7-2 and TRBJ2-2; D not certain. The CDR3 has 14 residues. The germline CDR1 and CDR2 sequences are SGHTA and FQGNSA. V was shortened by 1 base and J by 4 bases, with 7 bases between the two germline ends. CDR3 sequence reads: CASSLDRVTGELFF. Here the CDR3 DNA reads TGTGCCAGCAGCTTAGATCGCGTCACCGGGGAGCTGTTTTTT.

The chain links TRBV6-6 to TRBJ2-5; possible D gene TRBD2, 6 bases. The germline V and J ends were trimmed by 2 bases and 5 bases, with 9 bases remaining between them. Germline lookup yields CDR1 MNHNY and CDR2 SVGAGI (reference sequence). The CDR3 has 13 residues. CDR3 DNA sequence: TGTGCCAGCAGTTACCAGGAGGGGGAGACCCAGTACTTC. Amino acids: CASSYQEGETQYF.

The rearrangement joins TRBV27 to TRBJ2-1; 9 nucleotides line up with TRBD1. This CDR3 comprises 17 residues. Germline CDR1 reads MNHEY; CDR2 reads SMNVEV (reference sequence). The V gene end was trimmed by 2 bases and the J gene end by 4 bases; junction bases not matched to a gene: 9. Here the CDR3 DNA reads TGTGCCAGCAGTTTACCCCCAAAGACAGGGGGTTACAATGAGCAGTTCTTC. Translated, it gives CASSLPPKTGGYNEQFF.

This clone was picked up a small number of times. The chain recombines TRBV7-9 with TRBJ2-2, with D perhaps matching TRBD1 (6 bases). This CDR3 has 17 amino acids. V was clipped by 6 bases and J by 3 bases, with 20 bases between them. CDR1 and CDR2 (germline): SEHNR, FQNEAQ (reference sequence). The CDR3 DNA is TGTGCCAGCAGGCCTACAGGTCCCGAGGGGGACACCGGGGAGCTGTTTTTT. Protein: CASRPTGPEGDTGELFF.

This chain joins TRBV4-3 and TRBJ2-3; 8 bases match TRBD2. CDR1 is LGHNA, CDR2 YSLEER, per germline. V shed 0 bases, J shed 4 bases, and the junction held 9 bases outside the gene matches. CDR3 length: 17 amino acids. The CDR3 coding sequence is TGCGCCAGCAGCCAAGATCATCGAGCGGGGGTTCCAGATACGCAGTATTTT. Translating gives CASSQDHRAGVPDTQYF.

This chain connects TRBV7-2 to TRBJ2-1; no clear D. The CDR3 has 14 residues. In germline, CDR1 is SGHTA, CDR2 FQGNSA. Trimming cost V 3 bases and J 0 bases, with 6 bases left between them. In DNA, the CDR3 is TGTGCCAGCAGCTTCCAGAGCTCCTACAATGAGCAGTTCTTC. Residues: CASSFQSSYNEQFF.

This clone was found a few times. Distinct nucleotide sequences in the sample also encode this CDR3. The V gene is TRBV30, the J gene TRBJ1-1, with D perhaps TRBD1 (5 bases). The germline V and J ends were trimmed by 0 bases and 4 bases, with 12 bases remaining between them. This CDR3 region has 14 residues. Germline loops: CDR1 GTSNPN, CDR2 SVGIG (reference sequence). The CDR3 sequence is CAWSVRGGGTEAFF. CDR3 DNA sequence: TGTGCCTGGAGTGTACGGGGGGGAGGCACTGAAGCTTTCTTT. Supplemented by reference TRBV30 and TRBJ1-1, the full variable domain reads SQTIHQWPATLVQPVGSPLSLECTVEGTSNPNLYWYRQAAGRGLQLLFYSVGIGQISSEVPQNLSASRPQDRQFILSSKKLLLSDSGFYLCAWSVRGGGTEAFFGQGTRLTVV.

V usage is TRBV2 and J usage is TRBJ1-2; D remains unclear. V lost 6 bases to trimming and J lost 7 bases, with 15 bases between them. CDR1 SNHLY and CDR2 FYNNEI come from the germline V gene. CDR3 length: 13 residues. In DNA form, the CDR3 reads TGTGCCAGCAGGGATAGCGGTGGGAGTGGCTACACCTTC. Its translation is CASRDSGGSGYTF.

This clone has just a few counts. V and J are TRBV10-3 and TRBJ2-2; D possibly corresponds to TRBD2 (5 bases). Germline CDR1 reads ENHRY; CDR2 reads SYGVKD. The CDR3 totals 16 residues. Trimming pared 5 bases from V and 4 bases from J, leaving 17 bases between. The CDR3: CAISQPDWGGTGELFF. DNA for the CDR3: TGTGCCATCAGTCAGCCGGACTGGGGTGGCACCGGGGAGCTGTTTTTT.

The chain uses TRBV7-2 and TRBJ1-6; D unresolved. The CDR3 spans 16 residues. V was cut by 2 bases and J by 10 bases, with 18 bases left in between. Germline CDR1 is SGHTA and CDR2 is FQGNSA. The CDR3 reads CASSLHLGWGDSPLHF. The DNA of the CDR3 is TGTGCCAGCAGCTTACACCTGGGATGGGGTGACTCACCCCTCCACTTT.

This clone was recorded a few times. In DNA, the CDR3 is TGTGCCAGCACCCCTCTAGGCCCGCTAGCCTACGAGCAGTACTTC. It is translated as CASTPLGPLAYEQYF. This sequence joins TRBV27 and TRBJ2-7; D remains ambiguous. Trimming shortened V by 7 bases and J by 2 bases, and 18 bases separated the two germline ends. The CDR3 is 15 residues long. The V gene's germline CDR1 is MNHEY and CDR2 SMNVEV (reference sequence).